Listed here are 24 T cell receptor beta chains from one sample, sequenced in a study of T cells in Graves' hyperthyroidism and ophthalmopathy. The TCR beta CDR3 regions underwent amplification using RNA transcripts as the source. First-round RT-PCR targeting the TCR CDR3 was performed with the HTBI primer set. TCRdb re-derived calls from the multiplex PCR reads in MiXCR, one entry per CDR3 protein. The sample records approximately 600,000 distinct CDR3 sequences, about a fifth being singletons. The sequencing sample was made of blood. These receptors all come from a man aged 25-40 years with Graves' ophthalmopathy.

This clonotype was recorded a few times. V is TRBV30 and J is TRBJ2-2; D might be TRBD1 (5 bases). Trimming shortened V by 0 bases and J by 4 bases, and 12 bases separated the two germline ends. CDR1 is GTSNPN and CDR2 is SVGIG in the germline V gene (reference sequence). The CDR3 has 15 amino acids. The CDR3 spells CAWSVQGLVTGELFF. DNA for the CDR3: TGTGCCTGGAGTGTGCAGGGATTAGTCACCGGGGAGCTGTTTTTT.

This clonotype occurred a few times. CDR3 nucleotide sequence: TGCAGCGTTGAAGAGAACTATGGCTACACCTTC. Residues: CSVEENYGYTF. The chain links TRBV29-1 to TRBJ1-2; D unresolved. CDR1 SQVTM and CDR2 ANQGSEA come from the germline V gene. The CDR3 consists of 11 residues. Trimming removed 0 bases at V and 2 bases at J, with 1 base between.

This sequence joins TRBV7-9 and TRBJ2-1, with 9 bases matching TRBD1. The CDR3 length is 20 residues. Germline CDR1 and CDR2: SEHNR and FQNEAQ (reference sequence). Trimming took 5 bases from V and 6 from J; bases not matched to a gene: 23. This CDR3 is CASSLTSYRGLANPSNEQFF. CDR3 DNA: TGTGCCAGCAGCCTCACGTCGTACAGGGGGCTGGCTAATCCAAGCAATGAGCAGTTCTTC.

The chain employs TRBV12-3 or TRBV12-4 and TRBJ2-1, with 8 bases matching TRBD2. J lost 12 bases, V lost 0 bases, and 4 bases had no gene match. CDR3 length: 13 amino acids. The CDR3 nucleotides read TGTGCCAGCAGTTTAGCTAGCGGGACTTGGCAGTTCTTC. Residues: CASSLASGTWQFF.

This clonotype occurred a few times. The chain has TRBV7-9 and TRBJ1-2; D gene ambiguous. Germline V gene sequence: CDR1 SEHNR, CDR2 FQNEAQ (reference sequence). The CDR3 is made up of 14 amino acids. Trimming shortened V by 5 bases and J by 6 bases, and 16 bases separated the two germline ends. CDR3 nucleotide sequence: TGTGCCAGCAGCCCGTCCCAGCTCCCCCATGGCTACACCTTC. It encodes CASSPSQLPHGYTF.

This clonotype appeared a few times. This chain uses TRBV2 with TRBJ2-7; 8 bases agree with TRBD1. Germline CDR1 is SNHLY and CDR2 is FYNNEI. The V and J ends lost 0 bases and 4 bases, in that order; junction bases with no gene match: 5. The CDR3 loop spans 15 amino acids. CDR3 sequence reads: CASSEATGAIYEQYF. Written as DNA, the CDR3 is TGTGCCAGCAGTGAAGCGACAGGGGCGATATACGAGCAGTACTTC. Based on the CDR3 plus reference TRBV2 and TRBJ2-7, the full variable domain is EPEVTQTPSHQVTQMGQEVILRCVPISNHLYFYWYRQILGQKVEFLVSFYNNEISEKSEIFDDQFSVERPDGSNFTLKIRSTKLEDSAMYFCASSEATGAIYEQYFGPGTRLTVT.

The chain is built from TRBV13 and TRBJ2-1, with TRBD2 identical over 8 bases. V lost 8 bases to trimming and J lost 8 bases; unmatched junction nucleotides: 14. The length of the CDR3 is 15 residues. Germline CDR1 reads PRHDT; CDR2 reads FYEKMQ (reference sequence). The CDR3 DNA is TGTGCCAGCTCTCCGGGACTAGAAGAGGCCCATGAGCAGTTCTTC. Its translation is CASSPGLEEAHEQFF.

CDR3 region: CASTPKSRTFAEAFF. The CDR3 coding sequence is TGTGCCAGCACTCCGAAGTCTCGGACATTCGCTGAAGCTTTCTTT. This chain uses TRBV6-1 with TRBJ1-1, with TRBD1 as a possible D gene (5 bases). The germline gives CDR1 MNHNS, CDR2 SASEGT. The CDR3 is 15 residues long. The V gene lost 7 bases and the J gene lost 6 bases, with 21 bases spanning the gap.

Ten or more counts support this clonotype. The rearrangement uses TRBV7-8 and TRBJ1-1; D possibly corresponds to TRBD1 (5 bases). Germline-derived CDR1 and CDR2 are SGHVS and FQNEAQ. The CDR3 length is 14 residues. The V end lost 5 bases, the J end lost 1 base, and 11 bases lay between the germline ends. The CDR3 loop is CASSHITGNTEAFF. The CDR3 bases are TGTGCCAGCAGCCACATTACAGGGAACACTGAAGCTTTCTTT. Together with reference TRBV7-8 and TRBJ1-1, the CDR3 gives the full variable domain: GAGVSQSPRYKVAKRGQDVALRCDPISGHVSLFWYQQALGQGPEFLTYFQNEAQLDKSGLPSDRFFAERPEGSVSTLKIQRTQQEDSAVYLCASSHITGNTEAFFGQGTRLTVV.

The chain couples TRBV12-3 or TRBV12-4 to TRBJ1-3; tentative D call: TRBD1 (5 bases). V lost 7 bases to trimming and J lost 1 base, with 17 bases between them. The CDR3 extends over 16 amino acids. CDR3 residues: CASTTRQGRSGNTIYF. The CDR3 DNA follows: TGTGCCAGCACGACCCGTCAGGGACGATCTGGAAACACCATATATTTT.

As concerns this clonotype: With a much larger clone just one base away, this may be a read error. The rearrangement uses TRBV12-3 or TRBV12-4 and TRBJ1-1, with a tentative D call TRBD1 (6 bases). This CDR3 is 14 amino acids long. Trimming stripped 7 bases from V and 4 bases from J, with 16 bases between. CDR3 in DNA: TGTGCCAGCACTCGACGGGGGGCCGGCACTGAAGCTTTCTTT. Amino acids: CASTRRGAGTEAFF.

This clonotype was detected a few times. This sequence joins TRBV3-1 and TRBJ1-2; tentative D call: TRBD1 (6 bases). In germline, CDR1 is LGHDT, CDR2 YNNKEL (reference sequence). The CDR3 is made up of 14 amino acids. Trimming pared 5 bases from V and 7 bases from J, leaving 17 bases between. This CDR3 reads CASSDPPDSGGYTF. The CDR3 DNA reads as TGTGCCAGCAGCGATCCGCCGGACAGCGGTGGCTACACCTTC.

In its sample, this clonotype was seen a few times. This chain uses TRBV29-1 with TRBJ2-5, with D unresolved. The CDR3 has 12 residues. The V end lost 3 bases, the J end lost 5 bases, and 10 bases lay between the germline ends. Germline CDR1 SQVTM, CDR2 ANQGSEA. CDR3 loop: CSVDIHEETQYF. In DNA, the CDR3 is TGCAGCGTTGACATTCACGAGGAGACCCAGTACTTC.

This clonotype was seen only a few times. This chain uses TRBV28 with TRBJ1-1; 10 positions agree with TRBD1. Germline assignment: CDR1 MDHEN and CDR2 SYDVKM. This CDR3 has 14 amino acids. With V trimmed by 6 bases and J by 6 bases, 7 bases remained unmatched. CDR3 amino acids: CASSAGQGRPEAFF. DNA of the CDR3: TGTGCCAGCAGCGCGGGACAGGGGCGTCCTGAAGCTTTCTTT.

This chain joins TRBV20-1 and TRBJ2-7; D possibly corresponds to TRBD2 (6 bases). CDR1 DFQATT and CDR2 SNEGSKA come from the germline V gene (reference sequence). The CDR3 length is 14 residues. V lost 0 bases to trimming and J lost 4 bases, with 13 bases between them. CDR3 loop: CSARDPVREYEQYF. CDR3 nucleotide sequence: TGCAGTGCTAGAGACCCCGTCCGGGAGTACGAGCAGTACTTC.

This sequence joins TRBV7-2 and TRBJ2-7; 10 nucleotides match TRBD1. Germline CDR1 and CDR2: SGHTA and FQGNSA. The CDR3 spans 17 residues. After removal of 4 bases from V and 0 bases from J, the junction contained 9 bases not matched to a gene. CDR3 sequence reads: CASSYAGTGDFSYEQYF. DNA for the CDR3: TGTGCCAGCAGCTACGCCGGGACAGGGGACTTCTCCTACGAGCAGTACTTC.

This clonotype occurred many times. The V call is TRBV6-1, the J call TRBJ1-2; D is possibly TRBD1 (5 bases). V lost 5 bases, J lost 5 bases, and 15 bases lay in between. This CDR3 spans 14 amino acids. The germline V gene has CDR1 MNHNS and CDR2 SASEGT. DNA of the CDR3: TGTGCCAGCAGTAACCGGGACTGGTCTTATGGCTACACCTTC. This sequence encodes CASSNRDWSYGYTF.

This clonotype showed up many times. V usage is TRBV28 and J usage is TRBJ2-5; a weak D match, TRBD1 (6 bases). CDR3 length: 13 amino acids. V was clipped by 6 bases and J by 4 bases, with 12 bases between them. From germline, CDR1 is MDHEN and CDR2 SYDVKM. The CDR3 region is CASRPQGAETQYF. The CDR3 DNA sequence: TGTGCCAGCAGGCCACAGGGAGCAGAGACCCAGTACTTC.

The sample holds a few counts of this clonotype. The chain carries TRBV29-1 and TRBJ2-7, with 10 bases identical to TRBD1. V shed 6 bases, J shed 6 bases, and the junction held 11 bases outside the gene matches. CDR3 size: 14 residues. Germline V CDR1 and CDR2: SQVTM, ANQGSEA. This CDR3 is CSVARDRGSPEQYF. Written as DNA, the CDR3 is TGCAGCGTAGCCCGGGACAGGGGTTCCCCCGAGCAGTACTTC.

This clonotype was counted between two and nine times. V is TRBV20-1 and J is TRBJ1-1; D might be TRBD1 (5 bases). The V gene lost 7 bases and the J gene lost 1 base, with 13 bases spanning the gap. Germline V gene data show CDR1 as DFQATT and CDR2 as SNEGSKA (reference sequence). The CDR3 extends over 13 amino acids. The CDR3 coding sequence is TGCAGTGGCCTGCGAGGGGCGAACACTGAAGCTTTCTTT. Translating gives CSGLRGANTEAFF.

This clonotype has a handful of counts. The chain recombines TRBV4-1 with TRBJ2-1, with 8 positions matching TRBD1. Germline V gives CDR1 MGHRA, CDR2 YSYEKL. The CDR3 sequence is 13 residues long. V gave up 5 bases and J gave up 4 bases; unmatched junction bases: 1. The CDR3 DNA is TGCGCCAGCAGCGACAGGGGATACAATGAGCAGTTCTTC. Translated: CASSDRGYNEQFF.

The chain couples TRBV6-5 to TRBJ2-1, with TRBD2 matching over 8 bases. Per the germline V gene, CDR1 is MNHEY and CDR2 is SVGAGI. Trimming removed 0 bases from V and 5 bases from J; junction bases left unmatched: 9. The CDR3 is made up of 17 amino acids. CDR3 region: CASSYSPSPGGDNEQFF. CDR3 bases: TGTGCCAGCAGTTACTCCCCCTCACCGGGAGGGGACAATGAGCAGTTCTTC.

To note about this clonotype: Compared with germline, one end of the junction differs, possibly owing to a read error. CDR3 DNA: TGCTGCGTCGGGAAACTATACAATGAGCAGTTCTTC. Its translation is CCVGKLYNEQFF. The chain combines TRBV27 with TRBJ2-1; maybe TRBD2 (5 bases). CDR3 length: 12 amino acids. CDR1 and CDR2 from the germline V gene are MNHEY and SMNVEV (reference sequence).

The chain is built from TRBV28 and TRBJ2-5; D perhaps matches TRBD2 (5 bases). The CDR3 totals 14 residues. Trimming removed 5 bases at V and 4 bases at J, with 14 bases between. Looked up from germline, CDR1 is MDHEN and CDR2 is SYDVKM. The DNA of the CDR3 is TGTGCCAGCAGTCGTTATGAGGGAAGAGAGACCCAGTACTTC. It yields the protein CASSRYEGRETQYF.